These 23 T cell receptor beta chains were sequenced from one sample in a study of cytomegalovirus exposure and HLA in healthy donors. Assay used: immunoSEQ multiplex PCR; TCRdb lists only in-frame clones, some missing. There are approximately 260,000 clones in the sample; approximately 84% occur only once, and around 1.2% lies in the top ten. Sequenced sample: PBMCs. The source of these receptors is a woman aged 25 to 39 in good health and CMV-seropositive.

This clone was picked up one time. The rearrangement links TRBV7-9 to TRBJ2-7; D might be TRBD2 (5 bases). The ends were cut back, 0 bases at V and 2 bases at J, with 5 bases in the middle. This CDR3 contains 13 residues. The germline gives CDR1 SEHNR, CDR2 FQNEAQ (reference sequence). The CDR3 nucleotides are TGTGCCAGCAGCTTAGCGGGAGCCTACGAGCAGTACTTC. This sequence encodes CASSLAGAYEQYF.

The chain's CDR3 is CASSSRQGQGYGYTF. The CDR3 DNA sequence: TGTGCCAGCAGTTCCCGACAGGGTCAGGGCTATGGCTACACCTTC. The V gene is TRBV27, the J gene TRBJ1-2; 7 bases match TRBD1. The CDR3 length is 15 residues. Trimming took 4 bases from V and 4 from J; bases not matched to a gene: 9. CDR1 and CDR2 from the germline V gene are MNHEY and SMNVEV (reference sequence).

This rearrangement joins TRBV27 to TRBJ2-7; weak D call: TRBD2 (6 bases). This CDR3 has 15 amino acids. Trimming removed 5 bases from V and 4 bases from J, with 18 bases in between. Germline CDR1 is MNHEY and CDR2 is SMNVEV (reference sequence). The CDR3 nucleotides are TGTGCCAGCAGTCCCCAGTTGGGGGACTGGTACGAGCAGTACTTC. Translated, it gives CASSPQLGDWYEQYF.

The chain employs TRBV18 and TRBJ1-1; D unclear. The germline V gene has CDR1 KGHSH and CDR2 LQKENI. CDR3 length equals 14 residues. Trimming shortened V by 5 bases and J by 5 bases, and 15 bases separated the two germline ends. Here the CDR3 reads CASSSISGNTEAFF. The CDR3 DNA sequence: TGTGCCAGCTCATCGATTTCGGGGAATACTGAAGCTTTCTTT.

J is TRBJ2-7 and V is TRBV30; the D gene is possibly TRBD2 (5 bases). V was cut by 4 bases and J by 5 bases, with 12 bases left in between. Per the germline V gene, CDR1 is GTSNPN and CDR2 is SVGIG (reference sequence). CDR3 length: 12 residues. CDR3 region: CAWTDEGHEQYF. The CDR3 DNA sequence: TGTGCCTGGACCGATGAGGGTCACGAGCAGTACTTC.

J is TRBJ2-1 and V is TRBV4-1; 12 bases match TRBD2. Germline assignment: CDR1 MGHRA and CDR2 YSYEKL. Trimming at V came to 0 bases and at J to 7 bases, leaving 4 bases not matched to a gene. The CDR3 is 16 amino acids. In nucleotides, the CDR3 is TGCGCCAGCAGCCAAGATAACCTAGCGGGAGGGAATGAGCAGTTCTTC. This codes for CASSQDNLAGGNEQFF.

In its sample, this clone was seen once. The V gene is TRBV10-1, the J gene TRBJ2-2, with D possibly TRBD2 on 6 matching bases. The CDR3 contains 15 residues. The germline gives CDR1 WNHNN, CDR2 SYGVQD (reference sequence). Trimming pared 2 bases from V and 4 bases from J, leaving 11 bases between. The CDR3 region has the DNA TGCGCCAGCAGTGAGGTCCGGGGAGGCACCGGGGAGCTGTTTTTT. Encoded protein: CASSEVRGGTGELFF.

J is TRBJ2-1 and V is TRBV19; 10 positions match TRBD2. V lost 3 bases, J lost 4 bases, and 3 bases stayed unmatched. CDR3 length: 15 amino acids. Germline assignment: CDR1 LNHDA and CDR2 SQIVND (reference sequence). CDR3 DNA: TGTGCCAGTAGTATTGCACTAGCGGGGTACAATGAGCAGTTCTTC. Translation gives CASSIALAGYNEQFF.

The rearrangement joins TRBV18 to TRBJ1-2; perhaps TRBD1 as D (6 bases). Germline V gene sequence: CDR1 KGHSH, CDR2 LQKENI. V gave up 4 bases and J gave up 0 bases, with 12 bases separating them. The CDR3 extends over 15 amino acids. CDR3 coding DNA: TGTGCCAGCTCACTTTCAGGGGATTCTAACTATGGCTACACCTTC. Translation gives CASSLSGDSNYGYTF.

Only one count was recorded for this clone. V gene TRBV30 combines with J gene TRBJ1-3; D gene ambiguous. Trimming took off 7 bases at V and 4 bases at J, with 17 bases between the two ends. Germline V gives CDR1 GTSNPN, CDR2 SVGIG (reference sequence). The CDR3 totals 14 residues. CDR3 amino acids: CASRVNSRGNTIYF. The DNA for the CDR3 is TGTGCCTCGAGGGTTAATAGTCGCGGAAACACCATATATTTT.

The chain combines TRBV5-1 with TRBJ2-7, with a tentative D call TRBD2 (5 bases). Trimming left V 7 bases short and J 2 bases short, with 16 bases between. CDR1 is SGHRS and CDR2 is YFSETQ in the germline V gene. The CDR3 is 14 amino acids. In DNA form, the CDR3 reads TGCGCCAGCTCCACAGCGGTTGCCCCCTACGAGCAGTACTTC. Protein sequence: CASSTAVAPYEQYF.

This chain uses TRBV5-1 with TRBJ2-3, with 7 bases matching TRBD2. The CDR3 is 16 amino acids. Losses at the gene ends were 1 base for V and 1 base for J; bases not matched to a gene: 6. CDR1 is SGHRS and CDR2 is YFSETQ in the germline V gene. The CDR3 loop is CASSLSGAGRTDTQYF. The CDR3 nucleotides are TGCGCCAGCAGCTTGTCGGGAGCGGGACGCACAGATACGCAGTATTTT.

The CDR3 here is CAWRSVGGLFF. The CDR3 DNA is TGTGCCTGGAGATCAGTGGGGGGACTGTTTTTT. The rearrangement uses TRBV30 and TRBJ1-4, with a tentative D call TRBD1 (5 bases). Germline values: CDR1 GTSNPN, CDR2 SVGIG (reference sequence). The CDR3 spans 11 residues. V was cut by 3 bases and J by 13 bases, with 12 bases left in between.

The V and J genes are TRBV7-2 and TRBJ1-2, with 9 bases fitting TRBD1. This CDR3 comprises 14 residues. Germline V lookup: CDR1 SGHTA, CDR2 FQGNSA. After removal of 6 bases from V and 4 bases from J, the junction contained 6 bases not matched to a gene. CDR3 bases: TGTGCCAGCAGTTTGACAGGGGGTTTCTATGGCTACACCTTC. It translates to CASSLTGGFYGYTF.

This clone appeared a single time. This chain uses TRBV4-2 with TRBJ1-1, with D possibly being TRBD1 (5 bases). Trimming shortened V by 4 bases and J by 1 base, and 13 bases separated the two germline ends. Germline V gene data show CDR1 as LGHNA and CDR2 as YNFKEQ. The CDR3 loop spans 15 amino acids. The CDR3 DNA reads as TGTGCCAGCAGCCTACCCGGGACTCCGAACACTGAAGCTTTCTTT. Its protein is CASSLPGTPNTEAFF.

As for this clone: Other nucleotide sequences from this sample produce the same CDR3. The rearrangement uses TRBV6-5 and TRBJ2-7; D is uncertain. Germline V lookup: CDR1 MNHEY, CDR2 SVGAGI. V gave up 0 bases and J gave up 3 bases, with 6 bases separating them. The CDR3 covers 13 residues. The CDR3 spells CASSYSRSYEQYF. Here the CDR3 DNA reads TGTGCCAGCAGTTACTCCCGCAGCTACGAGCAGTACTTC.

This clone was picked up a small number of times. This sequence joins TRBV2 and TRBJ2-7; D unresolved. V was shortened by 4 bases and J by 2 bases, with 6 bases between the two germline ends. The CDR3 extends over 12 amino acids. Per the germline V gene, CDR1 is SNHLY and CDR2 is FYNNEI. CDR3 in amino acids: CASSVSTYEQYF. The CDR3 nucleotides are TGTGCCAGCAGTGTAAGCACCTACGAGCAGTACTTC.

This clone was found once. This chain uses TRBV9 with TRBJ2-1; 9 bases line up with TRBD2. Germline V CDR1 and CDR2: SGDLS, YYNGEE. With 2 bases clipped from V and 7 bases from J, the junction kept 4 bases outside the gene matches. The CDR3 extends over 14 amino acids. The CDR3 region has the DNA TGTGCCAGCAGCGTCATTAGCGGGAGTAATGAGCAGTTCTTC. Translating it yields CASSVISGSNEQFF.

The CDR3 reads CAWSAQINEEQYF. The CDR3 nucleotides are TGTGCCTGGAGTGCCCAAATTAATGAGGAGCAGTACTTC. This chain joins TRBV30 and TRBJ2-7, with D unresolved. Trimming took off 1 base at V and 7 bases at J, with 14 bases between the two ends. The CDR3 has 13 amino acids. Germline assignment: CDR1 GTSNPN and CDR2 SVGIG (reference sequence). Together with reference TRBV30 and TRBJ2-7, the CDR3 gives the full variable domain: SQTIHQWPATLVQPVGSPLSLECTVEGTSNPNLYWYRQAAGRGLQLLFYSVGIGQISSEVPQNLSASRPQDRQFILSSKKLLLSDSGFYLCAWSAQINEEQYFGPGTRLTVT.

This clone was picked up a small number of times. This chain connects TRBV5-6 to TRBJ1-2, with 11 bases aligning to TRBD1. Germline CDR1 is SGHDT and CDR2 is YYEEEE. The V gene end was trimmed by 4 bases and the J gene end by 4 bases; junction bases not matched to a gene: 12. The CDR3 consists of 17 residues. CDR3 bases: TGTGCCAGCAGCGAGCCCGGGACAGGGGGGTTCGCCTATGGCTACACCTTC. It is translated as CASSEPGTGGFAYGYTF.

A single count supports this clone. The chain employs TRBV7-6 and TRBJ1-2, with D possibly TRBD1 on 5 matching bases. The CDR3 is 16 amino acids. Germline CDR1 is SGHVS and CDR2 is FNYEAQ. Trimming removed 5 bases from V and 7 bases from J, with 23 bases in between. This chain's CDR3 is CASSRRSIPGEGGYTF. CDR3 bases: TGTGCCAGCAGCCGGAGATCTATCCCGGGGGAAGGTGGCTACACCTTC.

This clone was detected only once. The rearrangement links TRBV19 to TRBJ1-2; 9 bases are shared with TRBD1. The CDR3 runs to 14 residues. J was trimmed by 7 bases and V by 5 bases; bases with no gene match: 8. Germline V gene sequence: CDR1 LNHDA, CDR2 SQIVND (reference sequence). The CDR3 reads CASSPGTGPPGYTF. The CDR3 DNA is TGTGCCAGTAGTCCCGGGACAGGGCCTCCTGGCTACACCTTC.

The V gene is TRBV7-3, the J gene TRBJ2-3, with D perhaps matching TRBD2 (5 bases). Germline values: CDR1 SGHTA, CDR2 FQGTGA. CDR3 length: 14 amino acids. Between the trimmed V and J ends, which lost 5 bases and 4 bases, there was a span of 13 bases. The CDR3 is CASSPQLDADTQYF. Here the CDR3 DNA reads TGTGCCAGCAGCCCACAACTAGACGCAGATACGCAGTATTTT. The full variable domain, its missing parts supplied by reference TRBV7-3 and TRBJ2-3, is GAGVSQTPSNKVTEKGKYVELRCDPISGHTALYWYRQSLGQGPEFLIYFQGTGAADDSGLPNDRFFAVRPEGSVSTLKIQRTERGDSAVYLCASSPQLDADTQYFGPGTRLTVL.